The entry below gives a single TCR beta chain sequence along with its context. The CDR3 totals 13 residues. Per germline, CDR1 SGHNT and CDR2 YYREEE (reference sequence). Deletions cut 7 bases from V and 3 bases from J, with 13 bases between. Authors' analysis steps: Amplification of reference gene primers was used by the study to estimate nucleated cell counts. The repertoire was sequenced with immunoSEQ multiplex PCR; TCRdb's copy has only in-frame clones and lacks some. Clone size and V and J calls were adopted from that table, with D and trimming inferred from the DNA. The repertoire holds about 230,000 clones, with 70% to 85% as singletons. This sample was included in a study of blood T cell repertoires in COVID-19. Study in general: Italy, Spain and the United States were the sources of the convalescent and acute COVID-19 samples. PBMCs, B-cell-depleted T cells, or T cells were the source of the cDNA or gDNA that made up the material.

Sample: peripheral blood. This clonotype was sampled from a man in his forties who had recovered from COVID-19. The chain carries TRBV5-4 and TRBJ1-2, with D maybe TRBD1 (5 bases). CDR3 nucleotide sequence: TGTGCCAGCGCCGGCAGGGTCGACTATGGCTACACCTTC. This sequence encodes CASAGRVDYGYTF.